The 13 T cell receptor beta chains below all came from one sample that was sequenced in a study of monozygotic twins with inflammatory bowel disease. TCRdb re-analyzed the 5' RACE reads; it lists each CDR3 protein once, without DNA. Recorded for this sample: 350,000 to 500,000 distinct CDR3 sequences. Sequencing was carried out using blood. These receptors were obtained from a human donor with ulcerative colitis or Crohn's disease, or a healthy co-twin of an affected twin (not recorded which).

CDR3 sequence: CSALLAGSSYNEQFF. The rearrangement uses TRBV20-1 and TRBJ2-1; TCRdb selects TRBD2, and the lack of DNA leaves this call unchecked. The CDR3 is 15 residues long. Germline assignment: CDR1 DFQATT and CDR2 SNEGSKA (reference sequence).

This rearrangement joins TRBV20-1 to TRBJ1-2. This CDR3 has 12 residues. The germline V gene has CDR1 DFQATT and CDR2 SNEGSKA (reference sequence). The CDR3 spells CSASASNYGYTF.

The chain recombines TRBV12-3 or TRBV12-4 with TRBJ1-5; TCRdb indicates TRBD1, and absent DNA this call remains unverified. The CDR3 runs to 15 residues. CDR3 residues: CASRAGDYSNQPQHF.

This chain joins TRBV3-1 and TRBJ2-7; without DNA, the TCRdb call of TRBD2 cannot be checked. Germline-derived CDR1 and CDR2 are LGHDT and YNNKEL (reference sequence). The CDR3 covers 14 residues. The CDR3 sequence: CASSQSAESYEQYF.

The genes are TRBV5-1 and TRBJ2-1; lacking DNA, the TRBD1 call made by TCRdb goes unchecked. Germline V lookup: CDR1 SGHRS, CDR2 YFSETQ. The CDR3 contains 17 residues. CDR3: CASTPPTSGGTYNEQFF.

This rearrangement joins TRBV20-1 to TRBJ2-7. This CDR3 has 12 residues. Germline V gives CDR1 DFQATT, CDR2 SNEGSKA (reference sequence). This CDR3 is CSARDRVYEQYF.

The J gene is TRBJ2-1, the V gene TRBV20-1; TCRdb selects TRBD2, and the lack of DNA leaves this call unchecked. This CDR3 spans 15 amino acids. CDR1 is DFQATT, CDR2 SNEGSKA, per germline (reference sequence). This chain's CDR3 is CSARDHGGGTDEQFF.

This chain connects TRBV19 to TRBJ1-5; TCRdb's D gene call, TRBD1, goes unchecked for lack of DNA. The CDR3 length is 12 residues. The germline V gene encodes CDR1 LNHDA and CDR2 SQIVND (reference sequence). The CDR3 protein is CASEGARQPQHF.

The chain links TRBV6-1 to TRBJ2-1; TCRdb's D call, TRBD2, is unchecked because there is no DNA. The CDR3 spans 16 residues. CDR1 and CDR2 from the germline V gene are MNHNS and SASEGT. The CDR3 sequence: CASSTWGSGSQNEQFF.

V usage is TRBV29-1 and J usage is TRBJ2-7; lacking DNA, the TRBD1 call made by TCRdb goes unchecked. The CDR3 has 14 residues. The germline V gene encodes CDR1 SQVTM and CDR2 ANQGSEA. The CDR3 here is CSVMGGTGSYEQYF.

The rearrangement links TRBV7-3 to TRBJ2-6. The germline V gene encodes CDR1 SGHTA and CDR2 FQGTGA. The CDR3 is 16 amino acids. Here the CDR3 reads CASSSGLAGGANVLTF.

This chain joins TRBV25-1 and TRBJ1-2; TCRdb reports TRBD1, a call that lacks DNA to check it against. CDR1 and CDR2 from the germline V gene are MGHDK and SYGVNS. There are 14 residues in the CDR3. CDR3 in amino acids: CASSEIQGSGGYTF.

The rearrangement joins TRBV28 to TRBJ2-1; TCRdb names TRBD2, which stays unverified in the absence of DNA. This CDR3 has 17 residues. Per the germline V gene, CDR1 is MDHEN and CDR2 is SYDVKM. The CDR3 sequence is CASTSPTGTSVYNEQFF.